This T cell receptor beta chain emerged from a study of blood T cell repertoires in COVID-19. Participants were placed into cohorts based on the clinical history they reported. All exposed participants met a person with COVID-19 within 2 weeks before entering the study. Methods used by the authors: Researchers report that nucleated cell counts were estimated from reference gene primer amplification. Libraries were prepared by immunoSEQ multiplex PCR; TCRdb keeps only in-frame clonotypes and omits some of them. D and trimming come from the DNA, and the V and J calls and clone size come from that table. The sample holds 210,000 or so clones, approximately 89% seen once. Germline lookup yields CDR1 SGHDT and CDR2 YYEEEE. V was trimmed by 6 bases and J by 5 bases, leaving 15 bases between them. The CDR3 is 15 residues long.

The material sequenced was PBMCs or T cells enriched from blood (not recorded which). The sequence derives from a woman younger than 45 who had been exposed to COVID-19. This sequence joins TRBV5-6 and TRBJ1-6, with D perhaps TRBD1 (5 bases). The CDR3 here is CASNHVRGNNSPLHF. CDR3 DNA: TGTGCCAGCAACCACGTCCGGGGGAATAATTCACCCCTCCACTTT.